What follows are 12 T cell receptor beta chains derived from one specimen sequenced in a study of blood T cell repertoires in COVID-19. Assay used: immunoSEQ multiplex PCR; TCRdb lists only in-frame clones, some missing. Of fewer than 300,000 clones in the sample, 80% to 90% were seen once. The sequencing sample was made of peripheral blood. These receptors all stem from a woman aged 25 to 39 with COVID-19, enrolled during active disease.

CDR3 protein: CASSGGTGGNTEAFF. CDR3 sequence (DNA): TGTGCCAGCAGTGGGGGGACAGGAGGGAACACTGAAGCTTTCTTT. The chain employs TRBV25-1 and TRBJ1-1, with 8 bases matching TRBD1. The V segment lost 4 bases and the J segment 1 base; nucleotides outside the gene matches: 5. The length of the CDR3 is 15 residues. Per the germline V gene, CDR1 is MGHDK and CDR2 is SYGVNS.

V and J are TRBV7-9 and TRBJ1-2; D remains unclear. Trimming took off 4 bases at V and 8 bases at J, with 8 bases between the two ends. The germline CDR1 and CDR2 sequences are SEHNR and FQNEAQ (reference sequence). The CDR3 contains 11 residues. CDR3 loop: CASSYRSGYTF. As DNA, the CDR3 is TGTGCCAGCAGCTACCGGTCCGGCTACACCTTC.

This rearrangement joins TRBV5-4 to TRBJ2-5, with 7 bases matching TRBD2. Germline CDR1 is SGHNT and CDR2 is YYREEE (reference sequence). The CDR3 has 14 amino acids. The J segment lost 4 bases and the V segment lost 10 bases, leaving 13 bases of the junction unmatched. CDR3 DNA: TGTGCCGGCCGGGTGGAGGGGAGGGTAGAGACCCAGTACTTC. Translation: CAGRVEGRVETQYF. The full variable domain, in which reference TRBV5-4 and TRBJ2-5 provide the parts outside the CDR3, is ETGVTQSPTHLIKTRGQQVTLRCSSQSGHNTVSWYQQALGQGPQFIFQYYREEENGRGNFPPRFSGLQFPNYSSELNVNALELDDSALYLCAGRVEGRVETQYFGPGTRLLVL.

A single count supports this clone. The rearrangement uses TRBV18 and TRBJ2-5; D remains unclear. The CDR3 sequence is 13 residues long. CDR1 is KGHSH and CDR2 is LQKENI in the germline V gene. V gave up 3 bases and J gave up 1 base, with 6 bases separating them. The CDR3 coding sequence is TGTGCCAGCTCACCCTCCGGCCAAGAGACCCAGTACTTC. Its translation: CASSPSGQETQYF.

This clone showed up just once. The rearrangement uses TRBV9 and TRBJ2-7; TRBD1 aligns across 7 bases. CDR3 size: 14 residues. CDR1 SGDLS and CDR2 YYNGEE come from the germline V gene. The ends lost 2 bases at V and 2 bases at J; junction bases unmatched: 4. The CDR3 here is CASSVTGTAYEQYF. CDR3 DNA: TGTGCCAGCAGCGTGACCGGGACAGCCTACGAGCAGTACTTC.

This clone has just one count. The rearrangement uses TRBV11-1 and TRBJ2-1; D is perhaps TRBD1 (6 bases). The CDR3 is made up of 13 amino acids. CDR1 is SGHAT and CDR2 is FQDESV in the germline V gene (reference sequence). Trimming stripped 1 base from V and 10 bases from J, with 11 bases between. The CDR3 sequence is CASSLDRVSEQFF. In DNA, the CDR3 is TGTGCCAGCAGCTTAGACAGGGTGTCGGAGCAGTTCTTC.

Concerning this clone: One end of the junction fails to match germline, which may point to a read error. CDR3 in amino acids: CASSYTRRDRGKGGIF. CDR3 DNA sequence: TGTGCCAGCAGTTACACTCGCCGGGACAGGGGGAAGGGAGGCATATTC. The chain employs TRBV6-6 and TRBJ1-2, with 11 bases matching TRBD1. Germline V gene data show CDR1 as MNHNY and CDR2 as SVGAGI (reference sequence). CDR3 length equals 16 residues.

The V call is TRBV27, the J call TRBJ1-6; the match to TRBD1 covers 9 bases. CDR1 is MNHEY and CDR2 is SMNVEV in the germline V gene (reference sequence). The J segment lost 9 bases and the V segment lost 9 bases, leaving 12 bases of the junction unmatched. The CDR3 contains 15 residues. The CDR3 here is CASKPGTGYFSPLHF. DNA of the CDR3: TGTGCCAGTAAACCCGGGACAGGGTATTTTTCACCCCTCCACTTT.

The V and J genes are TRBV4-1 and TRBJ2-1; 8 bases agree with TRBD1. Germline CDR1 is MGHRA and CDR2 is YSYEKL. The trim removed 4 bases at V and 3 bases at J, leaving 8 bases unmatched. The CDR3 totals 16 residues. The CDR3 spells CASSPGTGEFYNEQFF. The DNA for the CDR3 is TGCGCCAGCAGCCCCGGGACAGGAGAGTTCTACAATGAGCAGTTCTTC.

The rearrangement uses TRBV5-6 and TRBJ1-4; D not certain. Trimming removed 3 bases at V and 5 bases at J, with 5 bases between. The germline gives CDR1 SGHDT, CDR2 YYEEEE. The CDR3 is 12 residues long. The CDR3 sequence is CASSSLNEKLFF. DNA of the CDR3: TGTGCCAGCAGCTCTTTGAATGAAAAACTGTTTTTT.

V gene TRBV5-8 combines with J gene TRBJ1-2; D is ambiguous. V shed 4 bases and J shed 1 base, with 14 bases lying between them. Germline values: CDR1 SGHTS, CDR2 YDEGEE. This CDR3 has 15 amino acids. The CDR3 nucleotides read TGTGCCAGCAGCCATCAGGCCCGAAATAACTATGGCTACACCTTC. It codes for CASSHQARNNYGYTF.

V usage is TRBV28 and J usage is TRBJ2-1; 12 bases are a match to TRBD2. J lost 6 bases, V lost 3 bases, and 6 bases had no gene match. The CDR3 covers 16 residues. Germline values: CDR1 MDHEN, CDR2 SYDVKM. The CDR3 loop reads CASSFLLAGGPNEQFF. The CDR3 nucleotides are TGTGCCAGCAGTTTCTTACTAGCGGGGGGACCCAATGAGCAGTTCTTC.